Below, 32 T cell receptor beta chains from the same sample are listed, as sequenced in a study of blood T cells in healthy people across ages. Then a second PCR, running about 6 to 11 cycles, was carried out with a sample-barcoded 5' primer and a J-beta primer mix. A single record per CDR3 protein comes from TCRdb applying MiXCR to the 5' RACE reads. In the table there are around 650,000 distinct CDR3 sequences, about a third of which are singletons. The sequenced sample was blood. These receptors were obtained from a woman older than 75 in good health.

This rearrangement joins TRBV29-1 to TRBJ1-1; 7 bases match TRBD1. The CDR3 loop spans 12 amino acids. CDR1 is SQVTM and CDR2 is ANQGSEA in the germline V gene. Germline trimming cut 5 bases from V and 5 bases from J; bases unmatched to any gene: 5. The DNA of the CDR3 is TGCAGCGTTAAACGGGGACAGACTGAAGCTTTCTTT. Residues: CSVKRGQTEAFF.

V gene TRBV6-5 combines with J gene TRBJ1-4; D gene unclear. Trimming took off 4 bases at V and 8 bases at J, with 14 bases between the two ends. This CDR3 is built from 14 residues. Per germline, CDR1 MNHEY and CDR2 SVGAGI. CDR3 DNA sequence: TGTGCCAGCAGTTCCGTCACCATACGGGAAAAACTGTTTTTT. Translating gives CASSSVTIREKLFF.

This clonotype was seen repeatedly, ten times or more. V is TRBV20-1 and J is TRBJ2-1; D unresolved. This CDR3 has 14 residues. Per the germline V gene, CDR1 is DFQATT and CDR2 is SNEGSKA (reference sequence). V gave up 1 base and J gave up 4 bases, with 11 bases separating them. CDR3 sequence: CSARAPSFYNEQFF. The CDR3 bases are TGCAGTGCTAGAGCCCCCAGTTTTTACAATGAGCAGTTCTTC.

The chain has TRBV20-1 and TRBJ2-7; 7 bases align to TRBD2. Losses at the gene ends were 3 bases for V and 3 bases for J; bases not matched to a gene: 8. The CDR3 runs to 14 residues. Germline V gives CDR1 DFQATT, CDR2 SNEGSKA (reference sequence). CDR3 nucleotide sequence: TGCAGTGCTAGTGGAACCGGGACTAACTACGAGCAGTACTTC. It encodes CSASGTGTNYEQYF.

The V and J genes are TRBV2 and TRBJ1-1; D uncertain. Trimming pared 2 bases from V and 4 bases from J, leaving 14 bases between. Germline loops: CDR1 SNHLY, CDR2 FYNNEI. The CDR3 length is 15 residues. The CDR3 DNA sequence: TGTGCCAGCAGTGAAAACAGCGTCTGGAGCACTGAAGCTTTCTTT. This translates into CASSENSVWSTEAFF.

As regards this clonotype: The junction shows a germline mismatch at one end, possibly a read error. The genes are TRBV7-9 and TRBJ1-5; tentative D call: TRBD1 (5 bases). The CDR3 length is 17 residues. Germline V lookup: CDR1 SEHNR, CDR2 FQNEAQ (reference sequence). CDR3 loop: CAGSLYQGSGSNQPQHF. The CDR3 DNA is TGTGCCGGCAGCTTATACCAGGGCTCGGGTAGCAATCAGCCCCAGCATTTT.

This chain joins TRBV5-6 and TRBJ2-1; 7 bases line up with TRBD1. Germline-derived CDR1 and CDR2 are SGHDT and YYEEEE. The CDR3 consists of 15 residues. With 4 bases clipped from V and 3 bases from J, the junction kept 7 bases outside the gene matches. The CDR3 coding sequence is TGTGCCAGCAGCCGGGGACAGAGATTCTACAATGAGCAGTTCTTC. It is translated as CASSRGQRFYNEQFF.

This clonotype has a handful of counts. A much bigger clone sits one base away, suggesting this may be a read error. This rearrangement joins TRBV6-2 or TRBV6-3 to TRBJ2-7; D perhaps matches TRBD1 (5 bases). CDR3 length: 12 amino acids. Germline CDR1 and CDR2: MNHEY and SVGEGT. The ends were cut back, 6 bases at V and 5 bases at J, with 11 bases in the middle. The CDR3 bases are TGTGCCAGCAGGGACAATTCCCACGAGCAGTACTTC. Its protein is CASRDNSHEQYF.

This clonotype has a count of ten or more. The chain has TRBV18 and TRBJ2-1; 10 nucleotides agree with TRBD2. V lost 2 bases and J lost 2; bases outside the gene matches: 6. Germline CDR1 KGHSH, CDR2 LQKENI. This CDR3 is 17 amino acids long. The CDR3 bases are TGTGCCAGCTCACCAAGGTCTAGCGGGGGCACCTACAATGAGCAGTTCTTC. Translated: CASSPRSSGGTYNEQFF.

This clonotype appeared a single time. The gene calls are TRBV20-1 and TRBJ2-5, with 8 positions matching TRBD1. This CDR3 has 14 residues. The J segment lost 4 bases and the V segment lost 4 bases, leaving 8 bases of the junction unmatched. Per germline, CDR1 DFQATT and CDR2 SNEGSKA (reference sequence). The CDR3 region has the DNA TGCAGTGCTAAAGGACAGGGCGAGAGAGAGACCCAGTACTTC. As protein: CSAKGQGERETQYF.

This clonotype was recorded once. The chain carries TRBV9 and TRBJ1-6, with D tentatively TRBD1 (5 bases). The CDR3 loop spans 13 amino acids. V was clipped by 0 bases and J by 8 bases, with 6 bases between them. Germline CDR1 and CDR2: SGDLS and YYNGEE. This CDR3 reads CASSVEGYSPLHF. The CDR3 bases are TGTGCCAGCAGCGTAGAGGGGTATTCACCCCTCCACTTT.

In its sample, this clonotype was seen many times. The chain has TRBV4-1 and TRBJ2-2; D not certain. Trimming removed 0 bases at V and 7 bases at J, with 12 bases between. The CDR3 has 15 amino acids. CDR1 and CDR2 (germline): MGHRA, YSYEKL. CDR3 nucleotides: TGCGCCAGCAGCCAAGAACAATTGAAGGGCGGGGAGCTGTTTTTT. It is translated as CASSQEQLKGGELFF.

This clonotype came up many times. This may be a read error: a much more frequent sequence differs by one nucleotide. The chain links TRBV9 to TRBJ2-7, with D tentatively TRBD1 or TRBD2 (6 bases each). V shed 3 bases and J shed 7 bases, with 17 bases lying between them. This CDR3 comprises 14 residues. The V gene's germline CDR1 is SGDLS and CDR2 YYNGEE. The CDR3 region has the DNA TGTGCCAGCAGCGGCGGCGTACAGGGAGGAGAGCAGTACTTC. It is translated as CASSGGVQGGEQYF.

This clonotype was observed many times. The chain is built from TRBV30 and TRBJ1-1; no firm D call. CDR3 length: 14 residues. V was trimmed by 4 bases and J by 5 bases, leaving 17 bases between them. The germline V gene encodes CDR1 GTSNPN and CDR2 SVGIG (reference sequence). CDR3 DNA: TGTGCCTGGACCCCCCCGGGGAGAGGGACTGAAGCTTTCTTT. Its protein is CAWTPPGRGTEAFF. Together with reference TRBV30 and TRBJ1-1, the CDR3 gives the full variable domain: SQTIHQWPATLVQPVGSPLSLECTVEGTSNPNLYWYRQAAGRGLQLLFYSVGIGQISSEVPQNLSASRPQDRQFILSSKKLLLSDSGFYLCAWTPPGRGTEAFFGQGTRLTVV.

This clonotype showed up many times. The rearrangement joins TRBV7-2 to TRBJ1-2, with unresolved D. Per germline, CDR1 SGHTA and CDR2 FQGNSA. There are 14 residues in the CDR3. Trimming pared 5 bases from V and 5 bases from J, leaving 15 bases between. CDR3 in DNA: TGTGCCAGCAGCCCGAGACCCGGGGTTTATGGCTACACCTTC. Its translation: CASSPRPGVYGYTF.

V is TRBV24-1 and J is TRBJ1-1; weak D call: TRBD1 (6 bases). The CDR3 is made up of 13 amino acids. CDR1 is KGHDR, CDR2 SFDVKD, per germline. V was clipped by 5 bases and J by 5 bases, with 11 bases between them. CDR3 sequence: CATSGQTGTEAFF. CDR3 sequence (DNA): TGTGCCACCAGTGGACAAACAGGGACTGAAGCTTTCTTT.

Many counts were recorded for this clonotype. The J gene is TRBJ1-2, the V gene TRBV7-9, with D tentatively TRBD1 (5 bases). Germline CDR1 SEHNR, CDR2 FQNEAQ (reference sequence). Trimming took 4 bases from V and 8 from J, leaving 20 bases between them. The CDR3 has 15 residues. CDR3: CASSWGDGGGAGYTF. The DNA for the CDR3 is TGTGCCAGCAGCTGGGGGGACGGTGGGGGAGCCGGCTACACCTTC.

This chain connects TRBV6-6 to TRBJ2-7, with a tentative D call TRBD2 (6 bases). Germline CDR1 MNHNY, CDR2 SVGAGI (reference sequence). Trimming shortened V by 7 bases and J by 7 bases, and 14 bases separated the two germline ends. The CDR3 runs to 12 residues. The CDR3 bases are TGTGCCAGCAAAAGTCGGGGGTGGGAGCAGTACTTC. Its translation: CASKSRGWEQYF.

This clonotype was detected only a few times. The chain joins TRBV20-1 to TRBJ2-3; D perhaps matches TRBD2 (5 bases). The CDR3 is made up of 15 amino acids. Looked up from germline, CDR1 is DFQATT and CDR2 is SNEGSKA (reference sequence). Trimming left V 6 bases short and J 1 base short, with 17 bases between. CDR3 sequence: CSAPAFGRGTDTQYF. The CDR3 DNA reads as TGCAGTGCCCCAGCCTTTGGGCGGGGCACAGATACGCAGTATTTT.

The gene calls are TRBV20-1 and TRBJ2-7; D possibly corresponds to TRBD2 (6 bases). Looked up from germline, CDR1 is DFQATT and CDR2 is SNEGSKA (reference sequence). CDR3 length: 16 amino acids. The V end was cut by 3 bases, the J end by 0 bases, with 18 bases between. The CDR3 region has the DNA TGCAGTGCTAGGGGGGAGGAGGCTAGCGCCTCCTACGAGCAGTACTTC. This codes for CSARGEEASASYEQYF.

The chain couples TRBV6-1 to TRBJ2-2; the match to TRBD1 covers 7 bases. The V and J ends lost 6 bases and 3 bases, in that order; junction bases with no gene match: 4. The germline CDR1 and CDR2 sequences are MNHNS and SASEGT. The CDR3 consists of 14 residues. The CDR3 region is CASRGDSYTGELFF. The CDR3 DNA reads as TGTGCCAGCAGAGGGGACAGCTACACCGGGGAGCTGTTTTTT.

This clonotype was recorded a few times. Since a much larger clone is just one base distant, this may be a read error. This chain uses TRBV20-1 with TRBJ2-5; 8 bases align to TRBD2. The CDR3 covers 15 residues. Looked up from germline, CDR1 is DFQATT and CDR2 is SNEGSKA (reference sequence). Losses at the gene ends were 3 bases for V and 11 bases for J; bases not matched to a gene: 17. The CDR3 DNA reads as TGCAGTGCTAGCGCCGGGGGGGCTAGGAACAATGAGCAGTACTTC. Amino acid sequence: CSASAGGARNNEQYF.

Only a few counts were recorded for this clonotype. A read error may explain this, as a much larger clone is one base away. The V call is TRBV7-2, the J call TRBJ2-7; 8 positions match TRBD2. With 2 bases clipped from V and 7 bases from J, the junction kept 10 bases outside the gene matches. Germline V lookup: CDR1 SGHTA, CDR2 FQGNSA. CDR3 length: 15 amino acids. CDR3 region: CASSLYGGAINEQYF. The CDR3 coding sequence is TGTGCCAGCAGCTTATACGGGGGGGCAATCAATGAGCAGTACTTC.

This clonotype has at least ten counts. V is TRBV11-2 and J is TRBJ2-3; D is perhaps TRBD1 (5 bases). Germline CDR1 SGHAT, CDR2 FQNNGV. The CDR3 length is 18 residues. The V and J ends lost 0 bases and 2 bases respectively, with 18 bases between them. Here the CDR3 reads CASSLDVRDSINTDTQYF. The CDR3, as DNA: TGTGCCAGCAGCTTAGATGTCCGAGACAGTATTAACACAGATACGCAGTATTTT.

This clonotype has a handful of counts. The chain links TRBV2 to TRBJ1-1; D is unresolved. V lost 4 bases, J lost 7 bases, and 7 bases lay in between. Looked up from germline, CDR1 is SNHLY and CDR2 is FYNNEI. The CDR3 runs 11 residues. The CDR3 reads CASSGRYEAFF. The CDR3, as DNA: TGTGCCAGCAGTGGGCGGTATGAAGCTTTCTTT.

This clonotype was counted at least ten times. The chain joins TRBV15 to TRBJ2-3, with TRBD2 as a possible D gene (6 bases). The V end lost 6 bases, the J end lost 3 bases, and 19 bases lay between the germline ends. Germline values: CDR1 LNHNV, CDR2 YYDKDF (reference sequence). The CDR3 extends over 16 amino acids. The CDR3 DNA sequence: TGTGCCACCAGGCGAGGCGGGGCGGAACGGACAGATACGCAGTATTTT. As protein: CATRRGGAERTDTQYF.

This clonotype was detected many times. The chain employs TRBV14 and TRBJ2-1; tentatively, D is TRBD1 (5 bases). This CDR3 spans 13 amino acids. Germline values: CDR1 SGHDN, CDR2 FVKESK. The ends were cut back, 0 bases at V and 7 bases at J, with 7 bases in the middle. Here the CDR3 reads CASSQDRVNEQFF. As DNA, the CDR3 is TGTGCCAGCAGCCAAGACAGGGTTAATGAGCAGTTCTTC. The whole variable domain, remainder taken from reference TRBV14 and TRBJ2-1, is EAGVTQFPSHSVIEKGQTVTLRCDPISGHDNLYWYRRVMGKEIKFLLHFVKESKQDESGMPNNRFLAERTGGTYSTLKVQPAELEDSGVYFCASSQDRVNEQFFGPGTRLTVL.

Ten or more counts support this clonotype. The gene calls are TRBV7-2 and TRBJ2-5; 9 bases are a match to TRBD1. Germline assignment: CDR1 SGHTA and CDR2 FQGNSA. Germline trimming cut 5 bases from V and 1 base from J; bases unmatched to any gene: 5. The CDR3 contains 15 residues. The CDR3 DNA reads as TGTGCCAGCAGCCCGGGACAGGGTGTCCAAGAGACCCAGTACTTC. Translation gives CASSPGQGVQETQYF.

The table lists this clonotype with a few counts. This chain uses TRBV7-9 with TRBJ2-3; D not resolved. V was cut by 5 bases and J by 0 bases, with 12 bases left in between. The CDR3 has 15 residues. Germline-derived CDR1 and CDR2 are SEHNR and FQNEAQ (reference sequence). CDR3 in DNA: TGTGCCAGCAGCCAAGGCCAGTTGAGCACAGATACGCAGTATTTT. Protein: CASSQGQLSTDTQYF.

In the case of this clonotype: This may be a read error: a much more frequent sequence differs by one nucleotide. This chain connects TRBV24-1 to TRBJ2-1, with D perhaps TRBD2 (6 bases). This CDR3 has 13 residues. CDR1 and CDR2 from the germline V gene are KGHDR and SFDVKD. V was shortened by 9 bases and J by 8 bases, with 16 bases between the two germline ends. The CDR3 sequence: CATGGTQVDEQFF. The CDR3 bases are TGTGCCACCGGGGGGACGCAGGTAGATGAGCAGTTCTTC.

This clonotype has ten or more counts. V usage is TRBV12-3 or TRBV12-4 and J usage is TRBJ2-7; unclear D gene. This CDR3 is built from 13 residues. V lost 1 base and J 3 bases, leaving 7 bases between the germline ends. In nucleotides, the CDR3 is TGTGCCAGCAGTTTAGAGGAGAACTACGAGCAGTACTTC. It specifies CASSLEENYEQYF.

This clonotype occurred once. One end of the junction is discordant with germline, which a read error may explain. The chain joins TRBV2 to TRBJ2-5, with D unresolved. CDR1 and CDR2 from the germline V gene are SNHLY and FYNNEI. The length of the CDR3 is 11 residues. CDR3 amino acids: CASSAQETQDF. The CDR3 nucleotides are TGTGCCAGCAGTGCTCAAGAGACCCAGGACTTC.